This entry lists 2 T cell receptor beta chains sequenced from one sample in a study of blood T cell repertoires in COVID-19 (dated by TCRdb to between 2020 and 2021). The library was built by means of the immunoSEQ multiplex PCR assay. In its TCRdb copy, this immuneACCESS table keeps in-frame sequences only and misses some clones. Where compared with another copy, unresolved V genes explain less than half of these, and the others have no known cause. This sample lists roughly 150,000 clones; 70% to 90% were detected once. 7% to 10% of the sample rests with the top ten. The sequencing input was peripheral blood. The source of these receptors is a woman in her sixties or seventies with COVID-19, enrolled during active disease.

CDR3: CASSLEGVYGYTF. DNA for the CDR3: TGTGCCAGCAGCTTGGAGGGAGTCTATGGCTACACCTTC. The V call is TRBV5-6, the J call TRBJ1-2; D uncertain. Germline CDR1 reads SGHDT; CDR2 reads YYEEEE. The CDR3 loop spans 13 amino acids. V gave up 0 bases and J gave up 4 bases, with 7 bases separating them.

This sequence joins TRBV11-3 and TRBJ2-2; no clear D. Trimming removed 5 bases from V and 5 bases from J, with 15 bases in between. The CDR3 consists of 15 residues. Germline assignment: CDR1 SGHNT and CDR2 YENEEA. This chain's CDR3 is CASSPDIDHTGELFF. The CDR3 DNA reads TGTGCCAGCAGCCCTGACATAGACCATACCGGGGAGCTGTTTTTT.